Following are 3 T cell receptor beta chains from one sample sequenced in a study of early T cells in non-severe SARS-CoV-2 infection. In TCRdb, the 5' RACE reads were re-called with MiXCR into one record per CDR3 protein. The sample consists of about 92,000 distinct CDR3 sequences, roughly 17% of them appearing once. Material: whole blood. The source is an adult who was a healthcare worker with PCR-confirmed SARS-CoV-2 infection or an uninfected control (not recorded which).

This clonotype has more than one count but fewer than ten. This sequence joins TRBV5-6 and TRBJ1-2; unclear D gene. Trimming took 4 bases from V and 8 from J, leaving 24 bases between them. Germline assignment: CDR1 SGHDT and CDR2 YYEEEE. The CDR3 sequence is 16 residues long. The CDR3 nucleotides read TGTGCCAGCAGCCTGGCCCTGGGCCTCCCCAGGTGGGGCTACACCTTC. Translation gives CASSLALGLPRWGYTF.

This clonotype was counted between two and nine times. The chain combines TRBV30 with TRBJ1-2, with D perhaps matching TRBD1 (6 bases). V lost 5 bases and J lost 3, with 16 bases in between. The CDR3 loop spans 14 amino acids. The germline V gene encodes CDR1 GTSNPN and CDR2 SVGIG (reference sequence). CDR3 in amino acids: CAWSLGGMDYGYTF. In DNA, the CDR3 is TGTGCCTGGTCGCTAGGGGGTATGGACTATGGCTACACCTTC. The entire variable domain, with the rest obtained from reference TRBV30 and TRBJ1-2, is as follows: SQTIHQWPATLVQPVGSPLSLECTVEGTSNPNLYWYRQAAGRGLQLLFYSVGIGQISSEVPQNLSASRPQDRQFILSSKKLLLSDSGFYLCAWSLGGMDYGYTFGSGTRLTVV.

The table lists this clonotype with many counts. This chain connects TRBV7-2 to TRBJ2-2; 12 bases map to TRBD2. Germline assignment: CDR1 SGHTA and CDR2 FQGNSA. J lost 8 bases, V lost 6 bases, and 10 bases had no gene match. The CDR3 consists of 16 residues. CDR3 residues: CASRAPGTSGLGELFF. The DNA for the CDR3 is TGTGCCAGCAGGGCCCCCGGGACTAGCGGGTTAGGGGAGCTGTTTTTT.